This T cell receptor (beta chain) is from a study of shared clonotypes between healthy human individuals. The repertoire was sequenced with immunoSEQ multiplex PCR; TCRdb's copy has only in-frame clones and lacks some. The top ten clones hold roughly 56% of a sample with under 85,000 clones, 60% to 65% of them seen once. This CDR3 region has 14 residues. V lost 0 bases to trimming and J lost 7 bases; unmatched junction nucleotides: 2. Germline-derived CDR1 and CDR2 are SGDLS and YYNGEE. Sequencing was done on a sample of memory CD8+ T cells sorted from blood. Subset described: CD45RO+ cells pooled with CCR7-negative TemRA cells. This TCR was sampled from a man in his thirties or forties in good health. The rearrangement uses TRBV9 and TRBJ2-1, with 9 bases fitting TRBD2. The CDR3 nucleotides read TGTGCCAGCAGCGTAGGCGGGAGGGGGAATGAGCAGTTCTTC. Its translation is CASSVGGRGNEQFF.